Listed below are T cell receptor beta chains from one sample, sequenced in a study of cytomegalovirus exposure and HLA in healthy donors. TCRdb's copy holds only in-frame clones and misses some; the assay was immunoSEQ multiplex PCR. The sample shows about 150,000 clones, roughly three quarters of them seen only once. The sequenced sample was PBMCs. Receptors originate from a man aged 25 to 40 in good health and CMV-seropositive. Both conserved end residues are part of each CDR3. D genes are given only for firm matches. Expanded clones get a size class; other rows say once, few or many, or leave the size out.

V gene	J gene	clone size	D gene	CDR3 protein	CDR3 DNA
TRBV10-3	TRBJ1-1	.	TRBD1	CAISEGQGGTEAFF	TGTGCCATCAGTGAGGGGCAGGGGGGTACTGAAGCTTTCTTT
TRBV25-1	TRBJ2-7	few	TRBD1	CASSQGDRAYEQYF	TGTGCCAGCAGTCAAGGAGACAGGGCCTACGAGCAGTACTTC
TRBV18	TRBJ2-5	.	.	CASSPRGETQYF	TGTGCCAGCTCACCACGAGGAGAGACCCAGTACTTC
TRBV4-1	TRBJ1-3	.	TRBD1	CASSQYGQGIYSGNTIYF	TGCGCCAGCAGCCAATATGGACAGGGTATATACTCTGGAAACACCATATATTTT
TRBV9	TRBJ2-3	.	TRBD2	CASSVGGGNTDTQYF	TGTGCCAGCAGCGTAGGGGGGGGGAACACAGATACGCAGTATTTT
TRBV5-4	TRBJ2-7	.	TRBD1	CASSSLGSGQGSYEQYF	TGTGCCAGCAGCTCACTAGGGAGCGGACAGGGGTCCTACGAGCAGTACTTC
TRBV6-1	TRBJ1-1	.	.	CASSEIRIEAFF	TGTGCCAGCAGTGAAATCAGGATTGAAGCTTTCTTT
TRBV15	TRBJ2-3	.	TRBD2	CATSRVAGGTDTQYF	TGTGCCACCAGCAGGGTAGCGGGGGGTACAGATACGCAGTATTTT
TRBV30	TRBJ1-3	.	TRBD1	CAWSPGGTGNTIYF	TGTGCCTGGAGTCCAGGGGGCACGGGAAACACCATATATTTT
TRBV19	TRBJ2-7	.	.	CASSIQYPYEQYF	TGTGCCAGTAGTATACAGTATCCCTACGAGCAGTACTTC
TRBV28	TRBJ1-4	.	TRBD1	CASSFIRDRLNEKLFF	TGTGCCAGCAGTTTCATTAGGGACAGGTTAAATGAAAAACTGTTTTTT
TRBV5-4	TRBJ1-2	few	.	CASSYQGTDYGYTF	TGTGCCAGCAGCTATCAGGGTACTGATTATGGCTACACCTTC
TRBV25-1	TRBJ1-3	.	.	CASSGGLFSGNTIYF	TGTGCCAGCAGTGGCGGACTGTTCTCTGGAAACACCATATATTTT
TRBV4-1	TRBJ2-6	.	TRBD1	CASSPERGQRLSGANVLTF	TGCGCCAGCAGCCCAGAGAGGGGACAGAGGCTCTCTGGGGCCAACGTCCTGACTTTC
TRBV6-5	TRBJ2-1	.	.	CASSYGGIDNEQFF	TGTGCCAGCAGTTATGGCGGTATCGACAATGAGCAGTTCTTC
TRBV4-1	TRBJ2-5	once	TRBD1	CASSQVPGQRETQYF	TGCGCCAGCAGCCAAGTACCGGGACAGAGAGAGACCCAGTACTTC
TRBV14	TRBJ2-7	few	TRBD1	CASSPNRGDFYEQYF	TGTGCCAGCAGCCCTAACAGGGGGGATTTCTACGAGCAGTACTTC
TRBV2	TRBJ1-3	few	.	CASSEEETYPGNTIYF	TGTGCCAGCAGTGAAGAGGAGACCTATCCTGGAAACACCATATATTTT
TRBV9	TRBJ1-2	.	.	CASSPDPAKGGHGYTF	TGTGCCAGCAGCCCCGACCCTGCTAAGGGAGGGCATGGCTACACCTTC